This passage covers 18 T cell receptor beta chains from one sample sequenced in a study of blood T cell repertoires in COVID-19. TCRdb keeps only in-frame clones here, not all; method: immunoSEQ multiplex PCR. The data show roughly 250,000 clones, with approximately 90% seen just once and 0.87% held by the top ten. Sequencing used PBMCs or T cells enriched from blood (not recorded which). All receptors derive from a man aged 45-65 years who had been exposed to COVID-19.

The count of this clone is one. V gene TRBV5-1 combines with J gene TRBJ2-3; weak D call: TRBD1 (5 bases). Trimming pared 1 base from V and 0 bases from J, leaving 9 bases between. This CDR3 comprises 15 residues. The germline V gene has CDR1 SGHRS and CDR2 YFSETQ. The CDR3 region is CASSLQGPSTDTQYF. The CDR3 bases are TGCGCCAGCAGCTTGCAGGGTCCTAGCACAGATACGCAGTATTTT.

The chain has TRBV2 and TRBJ1-3; D possibly corresponds to TRBD1 (5 bases). Germline CDR1 SNHLY, CDR2 FYNNEI. The length of the CDR3 is 15 residues. Deletions cut 7 bases from V and 0 bases from J, with 13 bases between. CDR3 loop: CASIYRQISGNTIYF. The CDR3 DNA reads as TGTGCCAGCATTTACCGACAGATCTCTGGAAACACCATATATTTT.

This sequence joins TRBV7-8 and TRBJ2-2; TRBD1 matches 8 bases. Germline assignment: CDR1 SGHVS and CDR2 FQNEAQ. The CDR3 is 15 amino acids. Trimming removed 3 bases from V and 6 bases from J; junction bases left unmatched: 6. CDR3 DNA sequence: TGTGCCAGCAGCTTTTTCAGGGGGCGGCCCGGGGAGCTGTTTTTT. Its translation is CASSFFRGRPGELFF.

The gene calls are TRBV7-2 and TRBJ2-4; D is perhaps TRBD2 (6 bases). Trimming stripped 3 bases from V and 6 bases from J, with 18 bases between. The CDR3 is 16 amino acids. Germline-derived CDR1 and CDR2 are SGHTA and FQGNSA. CDR3 in DNA: TGTGCCAGCAGCTTGGCTAGCGAGGGATGGAGAAACATTCAGTACTTC. Residues: CASSLASEGWRNIQYF.

The CDR3 coding sequence is TGTGCCAGCAGGCGACAGGGGGCGGATTCCTACAATGAGCAGTTCTTC. The encoded protein is CASRRQGADSYNEQFF. This rearrangement joins TRBV7-8 to TRBJ2-1; 10 bases are shared with TRBD1. The CDR3 consists of 16 residues. Trimming removed 6 bases from V and 1 base from J; junction bases left unmatched: 6. Germline CDR1 reads SGHVS; CDR2 reads FQNEAQ.

V usage is TRBV29-1 and J usage is TRBJ2-7; 8 nucleotides line up with TRBD2. Looked up from germline, CDR1 is SQVTM and CDR2 is ANQGSEA. This CDR3 has 14 amino acids. The V and J ends lost 7 bases and 6 bases, in that order; junction bases with no gene match: 14. CDR3 bases: TGCAGCGCCCGGGGGGGACAATCGGCTCTCGAGCAGTACTTC. Its translation: CSARGGQSALEQYF.

V and J are TRBV29-1 and TRBJ1-2; D might be TRBD1 (6 bases). Germline loops: CDR1 SQVTM, CDR2 ANQGSEA. Between the trimmed V and J ends, which lost 4 bases and 5 bases, there was a span of 14 bases. This CDR3 region has 13 residues. CDR3 nucleotide sequence: TGCAGCGTTGGACTACTAGGGGGTTATGGCTACACCTTC. The encoded protein is CSVGLLGGYGYTF.

The V and J genes are TRBV7-9 and TRBJ1-1, with D maybe TRBD1 (5 bases). With 8 bases removed from V and 4 bases from J, the gap between germline ends came to 17 bases. The length of the CDR3 is 14 residues. Looked up from germline, CDR1 is SEHNR and CDR2 is FQNEAQ (reference sequence). CDR3 residues: CASAPGGGTTEAFF. CDR3 coding DNA: TGTGCCAGCGCCCCGGGGGGAGGAACCACTGAAGCTTTCTTT.

A single count supports this clone. The chain is built from TRBV5-1 and TRBJ2-7; the D is unclear. CDR3 length equals 15 residues. Trimming took off 0 bases at V and 0 bases at J, with 10 bases between the two ends. Germline V gene lookup returns CDR1 SGHRS and CDR2 YFSETQ. The CDR3: CASSLVVASSYEQYF. For the CDR3, the DNA is TGCGCCAGCAGCTTGGTTGTCGCCAGCTCCTACGAGCAGTACTTC.

The chain uses TRBV6-5 and TRBJ1-2, with TRBD1 as a possible D gene (6 bases). Germline CDR1 is MNHEY and CDR2 is SVGAGI. V lost 2 bases and J 4 bases, leaving 17 bases between the germline ends. The CDR3 length is 16 residues. The CDR3 here is CASSYGQGPPSYGYTF. CDR3 DNA sequence: TGTGCCAGCAGTTACGGGCAGGGGCCTCCAAGCTATGGCTACACCTTC.

The CDR3 DNA follows: TGTGCCAGCAGCTTGAGACAGGGAACCGGGGAGCTGTTTTTT. It codes for CASSLRQGTGELFF. This rearrangement joins TRBV7-9 to TRBJ2-2; 7 nucleotides align to TRBD1. Germline V gives CDR1 SEHNR, CDR2 FQNEAQ (reference sequence). The V and J ends lost 3 bases and 5 bases, in that order; junction bases with no gene match: 3. The CDR3 is made up of 14 amino acids.

The rearrangement joins TRBV20-1 to TRBJ1-6; TRBD1 matches at 10 bases. The V gene's germline CDR1 is DFQATT and CDR2 SNEGSKA (reference sequence). V trimming: 3 bases; J trimming: 9 bases; junction bases outside the gene matches: 2. This CDR3 has 13 residues. Written as DNA, the CDR3 is TGCAGTGCTAGTCGGGACAGGGGTTCACCCCTCCACTTT. It translates to CSASRDRGSPLHF.

This chain uses TRBV4-2 with TRBJ1-1; TRBD1 is a possible D gene (5 bases). Germline V gene lookup returns CDR1 LGHNA and CDR2 YNFKEQ. V was trimmed by 0 bases and J by 2 bases, leaving 10 bases between them. The CDR3 loop spans 15 amino acids. The CDR3, as DNA: TGTGCCAGCAGCCAAGAACCGGGGGGAAACACTGAAGCTTTCTTT. Its translation is CASSQEPGGNTEAFF.

This clone was observed once. The chain carries TRBV5-1 and TRBJ2-3, with TRBD2 identical over 12 bases. The V gene's germline CDR1 is SGHRS and CDR2 YFSETQ. Germline trimming cut 6 bases from V and 0 bases from J; bases unmatched to any gene: 8. This CDR3 has 17 residues. CDR3 bases: TGCGCCAGCACCTGGCTAGCGGGGGGGGGCAGCACAGATACGCAGTATTTT. It codes for CASTWLAGGGSTDTQYF.

CDR3 sequence reads: CASSPREAGNTIYF. The CDR3 DNA reads as TGTGCCAGCAGCCCTCGAGAGGCTGGAAACACCATATATTTT. The gene calls are TRBV3-1 (or the pseudogene TRBV3-2) and TRBJ1-3, with unresolved D. Trimming cost V 4 bases and J 2 bases, with 9 bases left between them. Looked up from germline, CDR1 is LGHDT and CDR2 is YNNKEL (reference sequence). The CDR3 is 14 residues long.

The chain couples TRBV6-5 to TRBJ1-2, with TRBD1 matching 7 bases. The germline V gene has CDR1 MNHEY and CDR2 SVGAGI. The CDR3 contains 15 residues. J lost 8 bases, V lost 5 bases, and 14 bases had no gene match. CDR3 sequence (DNA): TGTGCCAGCAGTCTGTCGACAGGGCCTCGAGGGGGCTACACCTTC. It yields the protein CASSLSTGPRGGYTF.

The J gene is TRBJ2-7, the V gene TRBV2; D perhaps matches TRBD2 (5 bases). From germline, CDR1 is SNHLY and CDR2 FYNNEI. CDR3 length: 13 residues. V was trimmed by 2 bases and J by 6 bases, leaving 11 bases between them. CDR3 coding DNA: TGTGCCAGCAGTGAATGTTCGGGGTGCGAGCAGTACGTC. Its translation: CASSECSGCEQYV.

This chain connects TRBV24-1 to TRBJ2-5; possibly TRBD1 for D (6 bases). Germline V gives CDR1 KGHDR, CDR2 SFDVKD. The CDR3 loop spans 15 amino acids. V lost 4 bases to trimming and J lost 4 bases, with 15 bases between them. The CDR3 region has the DNA TGTGCCACCAGTGAGCGACAGGCTACCAGAGAGACCCAGTACTTC. Amino acids: CATSERQATRETQYF.